This record covers a single TCR beta chain. These data are taken from a study of technical replicates of blood from several donors. Repertoires were generated with immunoSEQ multiplex PCR, while TCRdb's copy carries only in-frame clones and drops some. The table records 15,000 to 19,000 clones, 85% to 90% of them present only once. This TCR was sampled from a human donor in good health. Material: PBMCs.

The chain's CDR3 is CASSLYKEREQFF. In DNA form, the CDR3 reads TGTGCCAGCAGCTTATATAAAGAGCGTGAGCAGTTCTTC. The chain couples TRBV7-9 to TRBJ2-1; D gene unclear. The V gene's germline CDR1 is SEHNR and CDR2 FQNEAQ (reference sequence). The length of the CDR3 is 13 residues. V lost 2 bases, J lost 9 bases, and 11 bases lay in between.